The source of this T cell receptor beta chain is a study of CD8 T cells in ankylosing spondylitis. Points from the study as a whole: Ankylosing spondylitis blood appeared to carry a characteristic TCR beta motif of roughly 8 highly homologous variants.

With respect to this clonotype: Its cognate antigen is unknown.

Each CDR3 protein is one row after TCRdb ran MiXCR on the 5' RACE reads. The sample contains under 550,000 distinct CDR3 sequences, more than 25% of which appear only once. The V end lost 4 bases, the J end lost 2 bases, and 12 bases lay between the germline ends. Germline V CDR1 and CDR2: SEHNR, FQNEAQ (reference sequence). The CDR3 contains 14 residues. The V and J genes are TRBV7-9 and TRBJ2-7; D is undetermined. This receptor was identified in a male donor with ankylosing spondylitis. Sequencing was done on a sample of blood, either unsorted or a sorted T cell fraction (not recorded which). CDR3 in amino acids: CASSSRVFTYEQYF. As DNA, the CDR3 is TGTGCCAGCAGCTCCCGTGTGTTCACCTACGAGCAGTACTTC.